The 15 T cell receptor beta chains presented below share a single source sample, sequenced in a study of blood T cells in healthy people across ages. PCR was performed a second time for about 6 to 11 cycles using a sample-barcoded 5' primer and a J-beta primer mix. TCRdb redid the calling of the 5' RACE reads with MiXCR, one entry per CDR3 protein. The data hold around 1,500,000 distinct CDR3 sequences, with 42% observed a single time. Sequenced input: blood. Every receptor here comes from a woman aged 18-29 years in good health.

The chain joins TRBV7-8 to TRBJ1-5; D not certain. V lost 2 bases and J lost 1, with 12 bases in between. Germline V lookup: CDR1 SGHVS, CDR2 FQNEAQ. The CDR3 has 16 amino acids. The CDR3 sequence: CASSLTMQGSNQPQHF. The CDR3 DNA reads as TGTGCCAGCAGCTTAACTATGCAAGGGAGCAATCAGCCCCAGCATTTT.

This CDR3 is CASSSSYHYEQYF. CDR3 coding DNA: TGTGCCAGCAGTTCATCATACCACTACGAGCAGTACTTC. V usage is TRBV12-3 or TRBV12-4 and J usage is TRBJ2-7, with D uncertain. V was trimmed by 4 bases and J by 3 bases, leaving 10 bases between them. The CDR3 length is 13 residues.

This chain uses TRBV2 with TRBJ2-5; D call uncertain. TRBJ2-7 matches the DNA end more closely, so the J call is doubtful. The CDR3 consists of 11 residues. Germline CDR1 reads SNHLY; CDR2 reads FYNNEI. The CDR3 loop reads CASSDFGEQYF. The DNA of the CDR3 is TGTGCCAGCAGTGATTTCGGCGAGCAGTACTTC.

This clonotype has only a few counts. The J gene is TRBJ2-7, the V gene TRBV5-6; D ambiguous. V was shortened by 4 bases and J by 4 bases, with 6 bases between the two germline ends. The germline CDR1 and CDR2 sequences are SGHDT and YYEEEE. The CDR3 is made up of 11 amino acids. The CDR3 bases are TGTGCCAGCAGCGTAGAGTACGAGCAGTACTTC. Its translation is CASSVEYEQYF.

This clonotype was detected only a few times. This chain uses TRBV7-9 with TRBJ2-5, with D perhaps TRBD1 or TRBD2 (5 bases each). The CDR3 runs 15 residues. Per the germline V gene, CDR1 is SEHNR and CDR2 is FQNEAQ (reference sequence). V lost 8 bases and J lost 1, with 17 bases in between. CDR3 coding DNA: TGTGCCAGCGCAATATCAGGGACGGGCCAAGAGACCCAGTACTTC. Translated: CASAISGTGQETQYF.

The gene calls are TRBV2 and TRBJ2-2; tentative D call: TRBD1 (6 bases). V was shortened by 6 bases and J by 0 bases, with 11 bases between the two germline ends. Germline assignment: CDR1 SNHLY and CDR2 FYNNEI. The CDR3 has 15 amino acids. In DNA, the CDR3 is TGTGCCAGCAGCGCCGGGACAACGAACACCGGGGAGCTGTTTTTT. This gives the protein CASSAGTTNTGELFF.

The chain is built from TRBV2 and TRBJ2-5; 7 positions match TRBD2. The J call is in doubt because the DNA end fits TRBJ2-1 better. The CDR3 extends over 14 amino acids. Germline CDR1 SNHLY, CDR2 FYNNEI. The CDR3 region has the DNA TGTGCCAGCAGGGAACGGACTAGAAGGGAGACCCAGTTCTTC. Its translation: CASRERTRRETQFF.

This clonotype has just a few counts. The chain couples TRBV6-5 to TRBJ2-5; the match to TRBD1 covers 7 bases. The junction had 8 bases not matched to a gene; V was cut back by 4 bases and J by 3 bases. CDR1 is MNHEY and CDR2 is SVGAGI in the germline V gene. This CDR3 contains 15 residues. The CDR3 region is CASSSPRTGEETQYF. CDR3 nucleotide sequence: TGTGCCAGCAGTTCCCCGAGGACAGGTGAAGAGACCCAGTACTTC.

The chain carries TRBV6-5 and TRBJ2-7; D gene uncertain. Per the germline V gene, CDR1 is MNHEY and CDR2 is SVGAGI. This CDR3 has 16 residues. The V end lost 6 bases, the J end lost 0 bases, and 18 bases lay between the germline ends. CDR3 sequence: CASSKGPGTSSYEQYF. In DNA form, the CDR3 reads TGTGCCAGCAGCAAAGGGCCGGGCACGTCCTCCTACGAGCAGTACTTC.

The chain recombines TRBV12-5 with TRBJ2-1; D gene uncertain. The last part of the DNA fits TRBJ2-7 better; the J call may be wrong. The germline CDR1 and CDR2 sequences are LGHNT and FRNRAP. The CDR3 totals 16 residues. The CDR3 spells CASGLRSGSSYNEQYF. In DNA, the CDR3 is TGTGCTAGTGGTTTGAGGTCCGGTAGCTCCTACAATGAGCAGTACTTC.

The chain recombines TRBV4-2 with TRBJ2-7; the D gene is possibly TRBD2 (6 bases). The CDR3 contains 16 residues. Germline V gene sequence: CDR1 LGHNA, CDR2 YNFKEQ. V lost 0 bases and J lost 3, with 15 bases in between. The CDR3 DNA sequence: TGTGCCAGCAGCCAAGAGGAGGGCATGGATGGCTACGAGCAGTACTTC. Translation gives CASSQEEGMDGYEQYF.

The V call is TRBV10-1, the J call TRBJ1-1; D is unresolved. Germline V gene lookup returns CDR1 WNHNN and CDR2 SYGVQD (reference sequence). Trimming cost V 6 bases and J 1 base, with 12 bases left between them. The CDR3 spans 14 residues. The CDR3 DNA sequence: TGCGCCAGCAGCGGGGTCCGGGGGAACACTGAAGCTTTCTTT. It yields the protein CASSGVRGNTEAFF.

The J gene is TRBJ2-1, the V gene TRBV10-3; D remains ambiguous. V dropped 3 bases and J dropped 5 bases, with 11 bases sitting between them. Germline-derived CDR1 and CDR2 are ENHRY and SYGVKD. The CDR3 has 14 amino acids. The DNA of the CDR3 is TGTGCCATCAGTGACATAGAGCGAAACAATGAGCAGTTCTTC. Protein product: CAISDIERNNEQFF.

This clonotype showed up just once. CDR3 sequence (DNA): TGTGCCAGCAGCCTGGGACGAGCGGGACTCAATGAGCAGTTCTTC. Translation gives CASSLGRAGLNEQFF. This chain joins TRBV7-7 and TRBJ2-1; TRBD2 aligns across 7 bases. The CDR3 is 15 residues long. From germline, CDR1 is SSHAT and CDR2 FNYEAQ (reference sequence). J was trimmed by 6 bases and V by 5 bases; bases with no gene match: 10.

Only a few counts were recorded for this clonotype. The chain links TRBV12-5 to TRBJ1-5; D is unresolved. Germline CDR1 and CDR2: LGHNT and FRNRAP. The CDR3 has 19 residues. V lost 3 bases and J lost 1, with 22 bases in between. This chain's CDR3 is CASGFVFLGSQESNQPQHF. CDR3 bases: TGTGCTAGTGGTTTTGTCTTTTTAGGAAGCCAGGAGAGCAATCAGCCCCAGCATTTT. The whole variable domain, filled in from reference TRBV12-5 and TRBJ1-5, reads DARVTQTPRHKVTEMGQEVTMRCQPILGHNTVFWYRQTMMQGLELLAYFRNRAPLDDSGMPKDRFSAEMPDATLATLKIQPSEPRDSAVYFCASGFVFLGSQESNQPQHFGDGTRLSIL.